One and the same sample provided the 5 T cell receptor beta chains below, sequenced in a study of blood T cell repertoires in COVID-19. Profiled with immunoSEQ multiplex PCR; TCRdb holds only in-frame clones, not every one. The sample has some 30,000 clones, more than 70% seen once. Sequencing input: peripheral blood. The source of these receptors is a man older than 75 with active COVID-19.

V usage is TRBV12-3 or TRBV12-4 and J usage is TRBJ2-2; D possibly corresponds to TRBD2 (6 bases). The CDR3 is 12 residues long. The V end lost 5 bases, the J end lost 9 bases, and 10 bases lay between the germline ends. The CDR3 DNA is TGTGCCAGCAGTCGGAGGGTACGGGAGCTGTTTTTT. It is translated as CASSRRVRELFF.

This rearrangement joins TRBV4-2 to TRBJ1-1, with TRBD1 identical over 8 bases. CDR3 size: 15 residues. CDR1 is LGHNA, CDR2 YNFKEQ, per germline. V shed 1 base and J 1 base; nucleotides not matched to a gene: 2. The CDR3 sequence is CASSQGGTGNTEAFF. The CDR3 bases are TGTGCCAGCAGCCAAGGTGGGACAGGGAACACTGAAGCTTTCTTT.

The chain combines TRBV2 with TRBJ2-7; 11 bases line up with TRBD1. The CDR3 loop spans 14 amino acids. Germline V gene lookup returns CDR1 SNHLY and CDR2 FYNNEI. V lost 6 bases and J lost 3; bases outside the gene matches: 4. The DNA of the CDR3 is TGTGCCAGCAGCCGGGACAGGGGGGACTACGAGCAGTACTTC. Encoded protein: CASSRDRGDYEQYF.

The chain joins TRBV7-9 to TRBJ1-2; D is undetermined. V lost 5 bases and J lost 0, with 10 bases in between. This CDR3 comprises 14 residues. Germline V gene data show CDR1 as SEHNR and CDR2 as FQNEAQ (reference sequence). This CDR3 reads CASSQTQSNYGYTF. The CDR3 region has the DNA TGTGCCAGCAGCCAGACACAATCTAACTATGGCTACACCTTC.

The chain recombines TRBV4-1 with TRBJ1-1, with D unclear. Trimming removed 1 base at V and 0 bases at J, with 6 bases between. The germline V gene encodes CDR1 MGHRA and CDR2 YSYEKL. This CDR3 comprises 14 residues. The DNA of the CDR3 is TGCGCCAGCAGCCAAGGACTGTTGAACACTGAAGCTTTCTTT. Its protein is CASSQGLLNTEAFF.